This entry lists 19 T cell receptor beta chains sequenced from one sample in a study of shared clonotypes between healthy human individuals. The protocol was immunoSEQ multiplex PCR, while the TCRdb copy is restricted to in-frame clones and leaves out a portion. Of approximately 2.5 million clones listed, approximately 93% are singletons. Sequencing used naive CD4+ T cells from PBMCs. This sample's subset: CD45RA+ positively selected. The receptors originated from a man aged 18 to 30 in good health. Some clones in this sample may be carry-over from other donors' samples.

The CDR3 loop is CASSLVSGRGSYEQYF. The CDR3 DNA sequence: TGTGCCAGCAGCTTGGTATCCGGGAGGGGCTCCTACGAGCAGTACTTC. The chain combines TRBV5-4 with TRBJ2-7, with 8 bases fitting TRBD2. Looked up from germline, CDR1 is SGHNT and CDR2 is YYREEE (reference sequence). With 0 bases clipped from V and 0 bases from J, the junction kept 5 bases outside the gene matches. This CDR3 region has 16 residues.

The CDR3: CASSEVVGNYGYTF. The CDR3 bases are TGTGCCAGCAGTGAAGTTGTGGGGAACTATGGCTACACCTTC. The gene calls are TRBV6-1 and TRBJ1-2; no clear D gene. Germline-derived CDR1 and CDR2 are MNHNS and SASEGT. Trimming took off 1 base at V and 2 bases at J, with 8 bases between the two ends. The CDR3 loop spans 14 amino acids.

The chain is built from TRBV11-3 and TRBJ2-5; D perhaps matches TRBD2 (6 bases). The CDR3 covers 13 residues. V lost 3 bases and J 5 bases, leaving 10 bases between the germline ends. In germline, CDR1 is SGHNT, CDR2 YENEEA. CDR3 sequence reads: CASSLREAETQYF. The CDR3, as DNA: TGTGCCAGCAGCTTGAGGGAGGCCGAGACCCAGTACTTC.

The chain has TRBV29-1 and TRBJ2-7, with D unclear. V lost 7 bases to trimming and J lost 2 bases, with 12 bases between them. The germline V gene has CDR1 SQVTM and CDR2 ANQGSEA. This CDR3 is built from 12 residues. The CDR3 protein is CSAKGRPYEQYF. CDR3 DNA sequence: TGCAGCGCCAAGGGCCGTCCCTACGAGCAGTACTTC.

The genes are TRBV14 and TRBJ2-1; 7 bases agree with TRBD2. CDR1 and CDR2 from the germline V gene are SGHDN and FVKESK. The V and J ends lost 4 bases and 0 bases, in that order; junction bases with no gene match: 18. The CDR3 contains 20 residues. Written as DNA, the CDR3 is TGTGCCAGCAGCCCATTAAGGAGGGCTAGCGGTCTTAGCTCCTACAATGAGCAGTTCTTC. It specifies CASSPLRRASGLSSYNEQFF.

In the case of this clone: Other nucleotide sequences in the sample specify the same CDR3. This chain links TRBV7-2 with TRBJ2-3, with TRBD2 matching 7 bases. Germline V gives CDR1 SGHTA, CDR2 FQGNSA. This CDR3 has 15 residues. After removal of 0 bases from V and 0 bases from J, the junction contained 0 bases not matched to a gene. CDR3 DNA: TGTGCCAGCAGCTTAGCTAGCGGGAGCACAGATACGCAGTATTTT. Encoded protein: CASSLASGSTDTQYF.

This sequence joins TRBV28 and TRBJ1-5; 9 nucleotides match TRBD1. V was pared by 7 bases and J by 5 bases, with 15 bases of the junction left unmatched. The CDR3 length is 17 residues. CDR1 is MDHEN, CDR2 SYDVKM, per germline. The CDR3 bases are TGTGCCAGCAACCTATTAGGCCCCCGGGACAGGGATCAGCCCCAGCATTTT. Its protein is CASNLLGPRDRDQPQHF. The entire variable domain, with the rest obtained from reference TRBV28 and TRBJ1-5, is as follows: DVKVTQSSRYLVKRTGEKVFLECVQDMDHENMFWYRQDPGLGLRLIYFSYDVKMKEKGDIPEGYSVSREKKERFSLILESASTNQTSMYLCASNLLGPRDRDQPQHFGDGTRLSIL.

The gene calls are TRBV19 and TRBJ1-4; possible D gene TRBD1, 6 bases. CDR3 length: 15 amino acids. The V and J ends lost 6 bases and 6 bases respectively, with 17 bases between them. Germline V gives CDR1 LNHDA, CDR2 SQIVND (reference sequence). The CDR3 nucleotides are TGTGCCAGTAGGGGCCCCTTCCCAGGGGATGAAAAACTGTTTTTT. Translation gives CASRGPFPGDEKLFF.

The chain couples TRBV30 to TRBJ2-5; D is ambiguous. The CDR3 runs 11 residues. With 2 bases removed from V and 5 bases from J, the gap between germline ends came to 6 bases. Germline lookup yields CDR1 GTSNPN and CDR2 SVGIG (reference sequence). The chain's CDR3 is CAWSIEETQYF. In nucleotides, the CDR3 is TGTGCCTGGAGTATAGAGGAGACCCAGTACTTC.

CDR3 region: CASSLDREAGELFF. As DNA, the CDR3 is TGCGCCAGCAGCTTGGACAGGGAGGCCGGGGAGCTGTTTTTT. This sequence joins TRBV5-1 and TRBJ2-2; possibly TRBD1 or TRBD2 for D (6 bases each). The V and J ends lost 0 bases and 6 bases respectively, with 9 bases between them. The CDR3 spans 14 residues. Germline values: CDR1 SGHRS, CDR2 YFSETQ.

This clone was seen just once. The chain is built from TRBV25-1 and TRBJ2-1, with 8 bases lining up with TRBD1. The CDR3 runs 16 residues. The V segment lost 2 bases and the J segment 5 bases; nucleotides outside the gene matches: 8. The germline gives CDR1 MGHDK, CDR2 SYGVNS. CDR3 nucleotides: TGTGCCAGCAGTGAAATCGACAGGGGCGTAAACAATGAGCAGTTCTTC. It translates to CASSEIDRGVNNEQFF.

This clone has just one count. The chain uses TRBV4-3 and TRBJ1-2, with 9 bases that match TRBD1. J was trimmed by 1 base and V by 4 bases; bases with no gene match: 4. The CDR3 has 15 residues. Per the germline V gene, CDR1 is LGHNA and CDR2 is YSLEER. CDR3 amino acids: CASSPRTGDNYGYTF. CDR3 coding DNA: TGCGCCAGCAGCCCTCGGACAGGGGATAACTATGGCTACACCTTC.

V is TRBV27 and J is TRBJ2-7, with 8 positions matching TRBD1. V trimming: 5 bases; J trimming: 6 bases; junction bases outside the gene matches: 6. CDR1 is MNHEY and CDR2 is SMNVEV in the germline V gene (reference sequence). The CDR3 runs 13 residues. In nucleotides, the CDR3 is TGTGCCAGCAGTATCACCGACAGGGGCGAGCAGTACTTC. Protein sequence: CASSITDRGEQYF.

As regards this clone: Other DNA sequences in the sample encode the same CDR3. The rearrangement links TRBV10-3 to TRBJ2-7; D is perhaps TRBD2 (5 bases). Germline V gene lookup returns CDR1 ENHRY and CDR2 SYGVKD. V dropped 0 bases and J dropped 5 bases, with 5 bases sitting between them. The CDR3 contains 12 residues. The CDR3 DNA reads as TGTGCCATCAGTGAGTCGCGGGACGAGCAGTACTTC. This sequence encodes CAISESRDEQYF.

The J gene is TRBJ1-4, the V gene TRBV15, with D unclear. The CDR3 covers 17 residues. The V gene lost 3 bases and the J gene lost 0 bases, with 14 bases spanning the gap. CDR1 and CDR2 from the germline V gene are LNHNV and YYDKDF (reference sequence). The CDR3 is CATSSPPRVATNEKLFF. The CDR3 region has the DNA TGTGCCACCAGCAGTCCCCCCCGGGTCGCAACTAATGAAAAACTGTTTTTT.

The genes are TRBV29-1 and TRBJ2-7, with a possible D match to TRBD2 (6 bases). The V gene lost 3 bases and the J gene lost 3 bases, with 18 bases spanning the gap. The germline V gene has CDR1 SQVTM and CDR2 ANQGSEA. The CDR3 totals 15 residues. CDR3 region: CSVEEGRDRLYEQYF. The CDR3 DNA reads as TGCAGCGTTGAGGAGGGGCGCGATCGCCTCTACGAGCAGTACTTC.

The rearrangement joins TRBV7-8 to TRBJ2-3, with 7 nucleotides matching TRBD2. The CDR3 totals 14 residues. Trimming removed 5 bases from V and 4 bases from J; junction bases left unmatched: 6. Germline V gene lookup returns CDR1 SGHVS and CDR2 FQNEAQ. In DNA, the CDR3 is TGTGCCAGCAGCAAGGGGACTACCCCAGATACGCAGTATTTT. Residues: CASSKGTTPDTQYF.

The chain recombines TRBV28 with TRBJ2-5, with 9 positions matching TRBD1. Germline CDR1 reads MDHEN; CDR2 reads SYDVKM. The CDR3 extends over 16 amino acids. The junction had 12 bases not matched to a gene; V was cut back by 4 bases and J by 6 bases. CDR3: CASSSGRGTGIKTQYF. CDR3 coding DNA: TGTGCCAGCAGTTCAGGCCGAGGGACAGGGATAAAGACCCAGTACTTC.

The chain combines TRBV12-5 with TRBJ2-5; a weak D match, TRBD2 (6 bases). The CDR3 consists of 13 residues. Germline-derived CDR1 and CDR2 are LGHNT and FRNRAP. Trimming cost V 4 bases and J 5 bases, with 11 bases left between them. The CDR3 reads CASGSLATETQYF. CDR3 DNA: TGTGCTAGTGGTTCCCTAGCGACGGAGACCCAGTACTTC.